This T cell receptor beta chain was found in a study of T cell responses to AZD1222 COVID-19 vaccine. The wider study: Analyses pooled second doses at about 4 or about 12 weeks.

The method was immunoSEQ multiplex PCR; TCRdb's version includes in-frame clones alone and lacks a portion of them. The sample shows over 60,000 clones, around 90% of them seen only once. Points from the study as a whole: Samples come after the peak T cell response, not at day 14. Spike-wide vaccine-associated CD4 TCRs dominated at 160-218 and 743-854. Donor demographics were predominantly white British with a female majority; clonal diversity may be underestimated.

Worth noting for this clone: Antigen specificity is unknown.

From germline, CDR1 is SGHAT and CDR2 FQNNGV. This CDR3 has 16 residues. V gave up 3 bases and J gave up 0 bases, with 14 bases separating them. V gene TRBV11-2 combines with J gene TRBJ1-1; D may be TRBD1 (5 bases). The sequences come from peripheral blood, collected on day 0 of AZD1222 vaccination. This receptor was obtained from an adult in good health. The CDR3 protein is CASSLGHHAMNTEAFF. CDR3 bases: TGTGCCAGCAGCTTGGGGCACCACGCGATGAACACTGAAGCTTTCTTT.